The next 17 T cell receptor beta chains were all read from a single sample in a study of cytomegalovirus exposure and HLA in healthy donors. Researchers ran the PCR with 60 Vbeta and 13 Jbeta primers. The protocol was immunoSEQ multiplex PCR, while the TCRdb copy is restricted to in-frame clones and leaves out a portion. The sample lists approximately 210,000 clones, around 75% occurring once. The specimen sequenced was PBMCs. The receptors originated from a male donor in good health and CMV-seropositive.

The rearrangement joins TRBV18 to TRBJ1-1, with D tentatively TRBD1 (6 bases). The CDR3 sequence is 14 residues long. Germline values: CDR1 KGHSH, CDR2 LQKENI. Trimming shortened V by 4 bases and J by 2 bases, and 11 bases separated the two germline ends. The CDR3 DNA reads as TGTGCCAGCTCACTAGGGGGTTTTAACACTGAAGCTTTCTTT. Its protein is CASSLGGFNTEAFF.

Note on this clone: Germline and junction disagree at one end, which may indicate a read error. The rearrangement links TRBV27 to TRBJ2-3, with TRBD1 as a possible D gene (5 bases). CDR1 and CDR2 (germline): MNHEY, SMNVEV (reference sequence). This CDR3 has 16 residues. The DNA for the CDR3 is TGTGCCAGCCGTTTACGGACATTAACTAGCACAGATACGCAGTATTTT. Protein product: CASRLRTLTSTDTQYF.

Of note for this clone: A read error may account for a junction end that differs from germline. CDR3 protein: CSSSRTGGNEKLFF. The CDR3 DNA is TGTTCCAGCAGCCGGACGGGAGGGAATGAAAAACTGTTTTTT. The chain has TRBV7-9 and TRBJ1-4; no clear D. The V gene's germline CDR1 is SEHNR and CDR2 FQNEAQ (reference sequence). CDR3 size: 14 residues.

The CDR3 sequence is CASSQGLEGYPYEQYF. CDR3 in DNA: TGCGCCAGCAGCCAAGGACTCGAGGGTTACCCGTACGAGCAGTACTTC. The chain recombines TRBV4-3 with TRBJ2-7, with D possibly matching TRBD2 (5 bases). Per the germline V gene, CDR1 is LGHNA and CDR2 is YSLEER. CDR3 length: 16 residues. The V end lost 1 base, the J end lost 4 bases, and 17 bases lay between the germline ends.

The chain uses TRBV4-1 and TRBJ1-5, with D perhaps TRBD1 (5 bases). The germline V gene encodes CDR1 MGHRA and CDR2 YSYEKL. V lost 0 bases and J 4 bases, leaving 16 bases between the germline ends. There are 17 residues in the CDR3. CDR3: CASSQDGTGGWNQPQHF. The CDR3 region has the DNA TGCGCCAGCAGCCAAGATGGAACCGGGGGGTGGAATCAGCCCCAGCATTTT.

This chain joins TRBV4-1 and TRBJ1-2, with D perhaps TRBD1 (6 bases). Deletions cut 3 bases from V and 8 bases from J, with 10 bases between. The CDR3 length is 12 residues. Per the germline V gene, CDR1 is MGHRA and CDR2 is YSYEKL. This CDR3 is CASSHDRRGYTF. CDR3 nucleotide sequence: TGCGCCAGCAGCCACGACAGGAGGGGCTACACCTTC.

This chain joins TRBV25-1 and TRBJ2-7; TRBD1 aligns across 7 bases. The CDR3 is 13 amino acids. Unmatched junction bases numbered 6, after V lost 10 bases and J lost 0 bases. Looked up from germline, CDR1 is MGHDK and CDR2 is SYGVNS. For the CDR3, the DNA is TGTGCCACCGGGGACAGAAGCTCCTACGAGCAGTACTTC. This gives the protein CATGDRSSYEQYF.

This CDR3 is CASTPGMATEAFF. In nucleotides, the CDR3 is TGTGCCAGCACACCAGGGATGGCCACTGAAGCTTTCTTT. This rearrangement joins TRBV5-6 to TRBJ1-1, with a possible D match to TRBD1 (5 bases). CDR1 and CDR2 from the germline V gene are SGHDT and YYEEEE. The CDR3 loop spans 13 amino acids. The V gene lost 6 bases and the J gene lost 4 bases, with 13 bases spanning the gap.

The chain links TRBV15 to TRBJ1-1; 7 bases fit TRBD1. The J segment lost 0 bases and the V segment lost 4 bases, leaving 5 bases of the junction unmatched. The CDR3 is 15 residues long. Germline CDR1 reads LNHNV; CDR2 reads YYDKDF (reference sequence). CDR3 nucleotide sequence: TGTGCCACCAGCAAAGAAGGGACAGTGAACACTGAAGCTTTCTTT. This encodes CATSKEGTVNTEAFF.

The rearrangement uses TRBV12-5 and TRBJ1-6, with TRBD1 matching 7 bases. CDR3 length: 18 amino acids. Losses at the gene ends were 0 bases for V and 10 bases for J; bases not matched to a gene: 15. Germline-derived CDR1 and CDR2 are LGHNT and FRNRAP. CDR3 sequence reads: CASGLVQPGRDRRSPLHF. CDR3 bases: TGTGCTAGTGGTTTGGTACAGCCGGGACGGGACAGAAGATCACCCCTCCACTTT. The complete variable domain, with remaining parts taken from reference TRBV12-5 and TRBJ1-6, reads DARVTQTPRHKVTEMGQEVTMRCQPILGHNTVFWYRQTMMQGLELLAYFRNRAPLDDSGMPKDRFSAEMPDATLATLKIQPSEPRDSAVYFCASGLVQPGRDRRSPLHFGNGTRLTVT.

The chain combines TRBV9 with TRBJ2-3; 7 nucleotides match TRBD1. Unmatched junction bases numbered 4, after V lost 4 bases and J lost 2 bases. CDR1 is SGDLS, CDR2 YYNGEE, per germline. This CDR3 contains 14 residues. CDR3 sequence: CASSKGAITDTQYF. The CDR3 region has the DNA TGTGCCAGCAGCAAGGGGGCCATCACAGATACGCAGTATTTT.

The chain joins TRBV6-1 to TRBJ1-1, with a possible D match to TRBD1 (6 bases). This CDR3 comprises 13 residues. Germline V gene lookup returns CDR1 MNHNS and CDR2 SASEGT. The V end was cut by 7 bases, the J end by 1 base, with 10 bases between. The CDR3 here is CASTQGANTEAFF. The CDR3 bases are TGTGCCAGCACACAGGGAGCGAACACTGAAGCTTTCTTT.

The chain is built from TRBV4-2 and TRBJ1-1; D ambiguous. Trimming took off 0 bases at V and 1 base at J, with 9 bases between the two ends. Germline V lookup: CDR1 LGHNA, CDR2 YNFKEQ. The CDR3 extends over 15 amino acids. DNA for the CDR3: TGTGCCAGCAGCCAAGAGAAAGCACCGAACACTGAAGCTTTCTTT. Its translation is CASSQEKAPNTEAFF.

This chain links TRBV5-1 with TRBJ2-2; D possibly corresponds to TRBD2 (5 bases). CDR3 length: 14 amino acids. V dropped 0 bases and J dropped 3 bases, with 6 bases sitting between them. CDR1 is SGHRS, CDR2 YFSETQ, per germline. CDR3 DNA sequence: TGCGCCAGCAGCTTGGGGCGGGACACCGGGGAGCTGTTTTTT. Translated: CASSLGRDTGELFF.

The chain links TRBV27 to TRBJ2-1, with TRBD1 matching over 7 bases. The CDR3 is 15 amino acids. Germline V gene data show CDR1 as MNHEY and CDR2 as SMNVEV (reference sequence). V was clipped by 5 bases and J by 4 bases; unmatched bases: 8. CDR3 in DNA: TGTGCCAGCAGTCCTGAGGGGGCCCCTTACAATGAGCAGTTCTTC. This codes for CASSPEGAPYNEQFF.

The CDR3 protein is CASSVSRGVSNQPQHF. For the CDR3, the DNA is TGTGCCAGCAGCGTAAGCAGGGGGGTAAGCAATCAGCCCCAGCATTTT. The chain couples TRBV9 to TRBJ1-5; 7 bases line up with TRBD1. Trimming at V came to 1 base and at J to 1 base, leaving 5 bases not matched to a gene. Germline loops: CDR1 SGDLS, CDR2 YYNGEE. There are 16 residues in the CDR3.

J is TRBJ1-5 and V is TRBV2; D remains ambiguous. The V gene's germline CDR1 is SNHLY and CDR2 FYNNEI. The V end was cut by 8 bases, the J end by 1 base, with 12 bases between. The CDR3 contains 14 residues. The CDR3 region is CASRDLQSNQPQHF. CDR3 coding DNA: TGTGCCAGCCGGGATCTCCAGAGCAATCAGCCCCAGCATTTT.